This T cell receptor beta chain appears in the sequencing data of a study of shared clonotypes between healthy human individuals. Using immunoSEQ multiplex PCR, the repertoire was profiled, and TCRdb retains in-frame clones only, with some absent. This table holds millions of clones, about 95% found once. The CDR3 spans 17 residues. The V segment lost 7 bases and the J segment 1 base; nucleotides outside the gene matches: 14. Germline V CDR1 and CDR2: LNHDA, SQIVND (reference sequence). CD45RO-negative, CCR7-positively selected cells formed the naive CD8 fraction, excluding terminally differentiated effector memory CD45RA+ cells. Findings and caveats of the study: Collection of samples was limited to blood; tissue repertoires likely differ.

With regard to this clone: What it binds is not known.

The TCR sequence derives from a man between 18 and 35 years old in good health. The specimen sequenced was naive CD8+ T cells sorted from blood. The V call is TRBV19, the J call TRBJ1-2; TRBD1 matches 8 bases. CDR3 sequence (DNA): TGTGCCAGTACCAATCAGGGGGCGCATTATCGTAACTATGGCTACACCTTC. Its translation: CASTNQGAHYRNYGYTF.